The 4 T cell receptor beta chains given below trace back to one sample, sequenced in a study of blood T cell repertoires in COVID-19. Assay: immunoSEQ multiplex PCR; the TCRdb copy retains only in-frame clones and omits some. The sample shows around 100,000 clones, 69% of them seen only once. Sequences were obtained from peripheral blood. Receptors were obtained from a man older than 75 with acute or convalescent COVID-19.

This clone has a handful of counts. The chain joins TRBV6-5 to TRBJ2-7; D uncertain. The CDR3 consists of 13 residues. CDR1 MNHEY and CDR2 SVGAGI come from the germline V gene. V lost 8 bases and J 3 bases, leaving 14 bases between the germline ends. The CDR3 loop is CASLRPNFYEQYF. The CDR3, as DNA: TGTGCCAGCCTCAGGCCCAACTTCTACGAGCAGTACTTC.

The CDR3 spells CASSPASGQGAQPQHF. The DNA for the CDR3 is TGTGCCAGCTCGCCGGCCAGCGGACAGGGGGCCCAGCCCCAGCATTTT. The chain employs TRBV18 and TRBJ1-5; 11 bases fit TRBD1. Germline V gene lookup returns CDR1 KGHSH and CDR2 LQKENI. The trim removed 6 bases at V and 7 bases at J, leaving 11 bases unmatched. This CDR3 is 16 amino acids long.

J is TRBJ2-3 and V is TRBV6-2 or TRBV6-3, with D unresolved. Looked up from germline, CDR1 is MNHEY and CDR2 is SVGEGT. Deletions cut 6 bases from V and 3 bases from J, with 7 bases between. The CDR3 totals 12 residues. The CDR3 sequence: CASSTVTDTQYF. The CDR3 DNA reads as TGTGCCAGCAGCACTGTTACAGATACGCAGTATTTT.

CDR3 sequence: CASSPTRRGRAGPGELFF. Here the CDR3 DNA reads TGTGCCAGCAGTCCGACCCGGCGTGGCCGGGCGGGCCCCGGGGAGCTGTTTTTT. The chain carries TRBV6-2 or TRBV6-3 and TRBJ2-2, with D possibly being TRBD2 (5 bases). Per the germline V gene, CDR1 is MNHEY and CDR2 is SVGEGT. The CDR3 extends over 18 amino acids. V shed 5 bases and J shed 6 bases, with 25 bases lying between them.